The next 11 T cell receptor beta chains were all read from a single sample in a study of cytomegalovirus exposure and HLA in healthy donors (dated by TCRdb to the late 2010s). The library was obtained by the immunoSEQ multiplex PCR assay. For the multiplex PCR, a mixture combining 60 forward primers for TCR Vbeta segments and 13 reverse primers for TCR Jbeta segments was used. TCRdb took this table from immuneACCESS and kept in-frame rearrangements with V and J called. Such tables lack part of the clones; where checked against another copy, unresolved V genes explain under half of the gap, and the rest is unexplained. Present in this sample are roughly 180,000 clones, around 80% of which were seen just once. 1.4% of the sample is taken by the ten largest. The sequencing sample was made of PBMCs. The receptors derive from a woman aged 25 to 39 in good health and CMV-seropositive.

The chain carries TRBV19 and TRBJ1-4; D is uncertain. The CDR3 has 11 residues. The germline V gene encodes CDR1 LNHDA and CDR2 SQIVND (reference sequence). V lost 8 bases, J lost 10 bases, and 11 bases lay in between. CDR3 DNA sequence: TGTGCCAGTGGGCCCTTCCGAAAACTGTTTTTT. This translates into CASGPFRKLFF.

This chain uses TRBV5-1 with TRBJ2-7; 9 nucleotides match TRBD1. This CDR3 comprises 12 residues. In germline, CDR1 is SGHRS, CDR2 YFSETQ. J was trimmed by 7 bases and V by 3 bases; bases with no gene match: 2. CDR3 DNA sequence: TGCGCCAGCAGCTGGACAGGGGAAGAGCAGTACTTC. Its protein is CASSWTGEEQYF.

The CDR3 region is CASSSQGMNTEAFF. The CDR3 nucleotides read TGTGCCAGCAGCTCCCAGGGCATGAACACTGAAGCTTTCTTT. The chain recombines TRBV7-9 with TRBJ1-1; D is perhaps TRBD1 (5 bases). V lost 4 bases, J lost 0 bases, and 9 bases lay in between. The CDR3 contains 14 residues. Germline V gene sequence: CDR1 SEHNR, CDR2 FQNEAQ (reference sequence).

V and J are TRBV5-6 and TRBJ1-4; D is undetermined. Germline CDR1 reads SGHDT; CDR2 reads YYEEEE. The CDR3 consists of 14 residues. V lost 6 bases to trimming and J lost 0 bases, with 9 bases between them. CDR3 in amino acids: CASTKTATNEKLFF. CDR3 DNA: TGTGCCAGCACCAAGACTGCAACTAATGAAAAACTGTTTTTT.

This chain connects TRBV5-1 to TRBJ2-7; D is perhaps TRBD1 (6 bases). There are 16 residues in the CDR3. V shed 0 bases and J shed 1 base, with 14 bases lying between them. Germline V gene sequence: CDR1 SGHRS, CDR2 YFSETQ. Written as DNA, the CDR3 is TGCGCCAGCAGCTTGGGGGTTACAGGGAATTCCTACGAGCAGTACTTC. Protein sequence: CASSLGVTGNSYEQYF.

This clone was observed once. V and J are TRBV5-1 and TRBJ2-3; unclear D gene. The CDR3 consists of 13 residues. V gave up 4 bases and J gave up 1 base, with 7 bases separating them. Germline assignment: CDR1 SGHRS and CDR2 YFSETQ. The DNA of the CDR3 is TGCGCCAGCAGCCCCACAGGCACAGATACGCAGTATTTT. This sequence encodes CASSPTGTDTQYF.

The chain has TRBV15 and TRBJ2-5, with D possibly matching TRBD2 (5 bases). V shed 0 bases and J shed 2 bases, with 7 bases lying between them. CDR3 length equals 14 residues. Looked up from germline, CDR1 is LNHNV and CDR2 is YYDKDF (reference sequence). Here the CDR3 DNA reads TGTGCCACCAGCAGAGATGGAGGTCAAGAGACCCAGTACTTC. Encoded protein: CATSRDGGQETQYF.

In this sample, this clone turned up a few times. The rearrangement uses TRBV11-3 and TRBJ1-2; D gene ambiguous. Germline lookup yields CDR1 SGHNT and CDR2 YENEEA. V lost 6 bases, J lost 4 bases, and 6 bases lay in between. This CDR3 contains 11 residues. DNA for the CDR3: TGTGCCAGCAGACGAGTCTATGGCTACACCTTC. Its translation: CASRRVYGYTF.

The CDR3 loop reads CASTRSFFRGHQPQHF. For the CDR3, the DNA is TGTGCCAGCACCCGCTCCTTTTTCAGGGGACATCAGCCCCAGCATTTT. V is TRBV28 and J is TRBJ1-5; possibly TRBD1 for D (6 bases). V lost 7 bases to trimming and J lost 5 bases, with 21 bases between them. This CDR3 spans 16 amino acids. Germline CDR1 MDHEN, CDR2 SYDVKM.

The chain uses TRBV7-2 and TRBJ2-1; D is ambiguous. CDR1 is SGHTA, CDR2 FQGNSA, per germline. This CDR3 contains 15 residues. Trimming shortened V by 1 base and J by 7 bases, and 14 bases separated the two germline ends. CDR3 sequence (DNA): TGTGCCAGCAGCTTAGAAGTCGGGTGGTGGAATGAGCAGTTCTTC. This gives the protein CASSLEVGWWNEQFF. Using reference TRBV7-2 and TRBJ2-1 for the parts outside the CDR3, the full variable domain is GAGVSQSPSNKVTEKGKDVELRCDPISGHTALYWYRQSLGQGLEFLIYFQGNSAPDKSGLPSDRFSAERTGGSVSTLTIQRTQQEDSAVYLCASSLEVGWWNEQFFGPGTRLTVL.

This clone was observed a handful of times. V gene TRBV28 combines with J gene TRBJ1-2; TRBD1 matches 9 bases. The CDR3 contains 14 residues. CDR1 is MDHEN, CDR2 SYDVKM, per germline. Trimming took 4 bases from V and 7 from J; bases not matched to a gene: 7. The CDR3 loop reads CASSSSQGAAGYTF. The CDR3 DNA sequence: TGTGCCAGCAGTTCATCACAGGGGGCAGCTGGCTACACCTTC.